These 27 T cell receptor beta chains were all obtained from the same sample, sequenced in a study of blood T cell repertoires in COVID-19. Generated by immunoSEQ multiplex PCR, the TCRdb table keeps only in-frame clones and is missing some. The table records 170,000 or so clones, 83% of them present only once. Sequencing used peripheral blood. Receptors originate from a human donor in a cohort sampled during active COVID-19.

The chain recombines TRBV25-1 with TRBJ2-7; 9 bases line up with TRBD1. The CDR3 totals 15 residues. From germline, CDR1 is MGHDK and CDR2 SYGVNS. V trimming: 2 bases; J trimming: 4 bases; junction bases outside the gene matches: 6. CDR3 protein: CASSEQGQGLYEQYF. As DNA, the CDR3 is TGTGCCAGCAGTGAACAGGGACAGGGCCTATACGAGCAGTACTTC.

This chain connects TRBV5-1 to TRBJ2-7, with TRBD2 identical over 10 bases. Unmatched junction bases numbered 3, after V lost 1 base and J lost 2 bases. CDR3 length equals 15 residues. Germline-derived CDR1 and CDR2 are SGHRS and YFSETQ. The CDR3: CASSLTSGETYEQYF. In DNA, the CDR3 is TGCGCCAGCAGCTTGACTAGCGGGGAGACCTACGAGCAGTACTTC.

The chain has TRBV19 and TRBJ1-4; perhaps TRBD1 as D (5 bases). Germline CDR1 is LNHDA and CDR2 is SQIVND (reference sequence). The CDR3 is made up of 16 amino acids. Trimming pared 8 bases from V and 3 bases from J, leaving 19 bases between. Written as DNA, the CDR3 is TGTGCCAGTCGCCTGTCCCCGGGGGTGGCTAATGAAAAACTGTTTTTT. This codes for CASRLSPGVANEKLFF.

V gene TRBV9 combines with J gene TRBJ2-3, with 7 bases fitting TRBD2. CDR3 size: 15 residues. Per the germline V gene, CDR1 is SGDLS and CDR2 is YYNGEE. With V trimmed by 6 bases and J by 0 bases, 7 bases remained unmatched. The CDR3 region has the DNA TGTGCCAGCAAACCTAGCGGAGCTAGCACAGATACGCAGTATTTT. The encoded protein is CASKPSGASTDTQYF.

DNA for the CDR3: TGTGCCAGCGGCCGCGGGGGGCCTTACGAGCAGTACTTC. Protein sequence: CASGRGGPYEQYF. This rearrangement joins TRBV11-3 to TRBJ2-7; 8 bases align to TRBD2. This CDR3 has 13 residues. V was clipped by 8 bases and J by 4 bases; unmatched bases: 7. Per germline, CDR1 SGHNT and CDR2 YENEEA.

The J gene is TRBJ2-7, the V gene TRBV7-3; 9 positions agree with TRBD1. CDR1 and CDR2 (germline): SGHTA, FQGTGA. This CDR3 contains 12 residues. The J segment lost 7 bases and the V segment lost 4 bases, leaving 2 bases of the junction unmatched. CDR3 residues: CASSSGQGEQYF. The CDR3 DNA sequence: TGTGCCAGCAGCTCTGGACAGGGGGAGCAGTACTTC.

The rearrangement uses TRBV19 and TRBJ2-7; the match to TRBD1 covers 10 bases. This CDR3 region has 15 residues. Germline V gene data show CDR1 as LNHDA and CDR2 as SQIVND (reference sequence). V shed 6 bases and J 3 bases; nucleotides not matched to a gene: 8. The CDR3 protein is CASRAGTGAHYEQYF. In DNA, the CDR3 is TGTGCCAGTAGAGCCGGGACAGGGGCCCACTACGAGCAGTACTTC. The whole variable domain, filled in from reference TRBV19 and TRBJ2-7, reads DGGITQSPKYLFRKEGQNVTLSCEQNLNHDAMYWYRQDPGQGLRLIYYSQIVNDFQKGDIAEGYSVSREKKESFPLTVTSAQKNPTAFYLCASRAGTGAHYEQYFGPGTRLTVT.

This clone was recorded a few times. This chain uses TRBV18 with TRBJ2-1, with TRBD2 identical over 7 bases. CDR1 is KGHSH and CDR2 is LQKENI in the germline V gene. V shed 2 bases, J shed 5 bases, and the junction held 0 bases outside the gene matches. The CDR3 has 13 residues. The CDR3 nucleotides read TGTGCCAGCTCACCAAGCGGGGACAATGAGCAGTTCTTC. This gives the protein CASSPSGDNEQFF.

This clone was recorded once. J is TRBJ1-2 and V is TRBV5-6; D call uncertain. This CDR3 has 13 amino acids. Trimming stripped 0 bases from V and 2 bases from J, with 5 bases between. In germline, CDR1 is SGHDT, CDR2 YYEEEE. CDR3 DNA sequence: TGTGCCAGCAGCTTGGGAGGGAACTATGGCTACACCTTC. This gives the protein CASSLGGNYGYTF.

The chain carries TRBV18 and TRBJ1-2; D unresolved. V was trimmed by 3 bases and J by 7 bases, leaving 18 bases between them. The germline V gene encodes CDR1 KGHSH and CDR2 LQKENI. The CDR3 is 15 amino acids. CDR3 sequence reads: CASSPPGGRSGGYTF. CDR3 bases: TGTGCCAGCTCACCCCCGGGAGGGCGATCTGGTGGCTACACCTTC.

The chain combines TRBV4-2 with TRBJ1-2; no firm D call. The V end was cut by 0 bases, the J end by 7 bases, with 12 bases between. The length of the CDR3 is 14 residues. CDR1 and CDR2 (germline): LGHNA, YNFKEQ. CDR3 in amino acids: CASSQDQASGGYTF. DNA of the CDR3: TGTGCCAGCAGCCAAGACCAGGCAAGTGGTGGCTACACCTTC.

This sequence joins TRBV28 and TRBJ1-3, with D perhaps matching TRBD1 (6 bases). This CDR3 spans 13 amino acids. Germline V gene sequence: CDR1 MDHEN, CDR2 SYDVKM. Trimming took off 11 bases at V and 2 bases at J, with 13 bases between the two ends. The CDR3 protein is CASLGGAGNTIYF. The CDR3 DNA reads as TGTGCCTCCTTAGGGGGGGCTGGAAACACCATATATTTT.

The chain is built from TRBV11-2 and TRBJ1-4, with D unclear. The CDR3 length is 12 residues. Germline V CDR1 and CDR2: SGHAT, FQNNGV. The V end lost 5 bases, the J end lost 8 bases, and 9 bases lay between the germline ends. The CDR3 coding sequence is TGTGCCAGCAGCCAAGCAGGAGAAAAACTGTTTTTT. Encoded protein: CASSQAGEKLFF. The whole variable domain, remainder taken from reference TRBV11-2 and TRBJ1-4, is EAGVAQSPRYKIIEKRQSVAFWCNPISGHATLYWYQQILGQGPKLLIQFQNNGVVDDSQLPKDRFSAERLKGVDSTLKIQPAKLEDSAVYLCASSQAGEKLFFGSGTQLSVL.

The gene calls are TRBV13 and TRBJ2-1, with a possible D match to TRBD2 (7 bases). The CDR3 runs 16 residues. Per germline, CDR1 PRHDT and CDR2 FYEKMQ (reference sequence). Trimming removed 3 bases from V and 2 bases from J, with 14 bases in between. For the CDR3, the DNA is TGTGCCAGCAGCTTTGGGGGGCGGGGGACCTACAATGAGCAGTTCTTC. Its protein is CASSFGGRGTYNEQFF. Drawing the rest from reference TRBV13 and TRBJ2-1, the complete variable domain is AAGVIQSPRHLIKEKRETATLKCYPIPRHDTVYWYQQGPGQDPQFLISFYEKMQSDKGSIPDRFSAQQFSDYHSELNMSSLELGDSALYFCASSFGGRGTYNEQFFGPGTRLTVL.

The chain is built from TRBV4-3 and TRBJ1-1, with D unresolved. Deletions cut 1 base from V and 5 bases from J, with 20 bases between. The V gene's germline CDR1 is LGHNA and CDR2 YSLEER. This CDR3 is 17 amino acids long. The CDR3 DNA reads TGCGCCAGCAGCCAAGCGTATTCCCGAACCCGAGGGACTGAAGCTTTCTTT. Translated: CASSQAYSRTRGTEAFF.

This rearrangement joins TRBV4-1 to TRBJ1-2; possible D gene TRBD1, 6 bases. V shed 1 base and J shed 2 bases, with 11 bases lying between them. The CDR3 consists of 15 residues. The germline V gene has CDR1 MGHRA and CDR2 YSYEKL. CDR3 nucleotide sequence: TGCGCCAGCAGCCAAGTGGTAACAGGGAACTATGGCTACACCTTC. It encodes CASSQVVTGNYGYTF.

The rearrangement joins TRBV7-5 to TRBJ2-7; TRBD2, the table's D call, was not compared with the DNA. TRBV7-5 is a recognized pseudogene. This CDR3 has 14 amino acids. CDR3 DNA: TGTGTCAGAAGCTCCCGGGGACTTCCGTACGAGCAGTACTTC. Translated, it gives CVRSSRGLPYEQYF.

The chain joins TRBV6-5 to TRBJ1-4, with 7 bases matching TRBD1. V was pared by 0 bases and J by 8 bases, with 6 bases of the junction left unmatched. The CDR3 covers 15 residues. Germline-derived CDR1 and CDR2 are MNHEY and SVGAGI. The CDR3 is CASSYSLTGPEKLFF. The CDR3 DNA sequence: TGTGCCAGCAGTTACTCGTTGACAGGGCCCGAAAAACTGTTTTTT.

V is TRBV7-8 and J is TRBJ2-7, with TRBD2 as a possible D gene (6 bases). V was pared by 5 bases and J by 2 bases, with 19 bases between. The CDR3 covers 16 residues. Germline loops: CDR1 SGHVS, CDR2 FQNEAQ. DNA of the CDR3: TGTGCCAGCAGCCCCCCTTCCCGGTCTAGCGCCTACGAGCAGTACTTC. This gives the protein CASSPPSRSSAYEQYF. Drawing the rest from reference TRBV7-8 and TRBJ2-7, the complete variable domain is GAGVSQSPRYKVAKRGQDVALRCDPISGHVSLFWYQQALGQGPEFLTYFQNEAQLDKSGLPSDRFFAERPEGSVSTLKIQRTQQEDSAVYLCASSPPSRSSAYEQYFGPGTRLTVT.

The CDR3, as DNA: TGTGCCAGCAGCTTAGATCCAGGGTCCCACGAGCAGTACTTC. This encodes CASSLDPGSHEQYF. The J gene is TRBJ2-7, the V gene TRBV11-2; D is perhaps TRBD1 (5 bases). V lost 0 bases and J 5 bases, leaving 11 bases between the germline ends. In germline, CDR1 is SGHAT, CDR2 FQNNGV. The CDR3 has 14 residues.

The gene calls are TRBV28 and TRBJ1-6; D ambiguous. This CDR3 comprises 13 residues. The germline V gene has CDR1 MDHEN and CDR2 SYDVKM. V shed 2 bases and J shed 6 bases, with 5 bases lying between them. The CDR3 bases are TGTGCCAGCAGTTTACCGTCTAATTCACCCCTCCACTTT. Protein: CASSLPSNSPLHF.

This clone showed up just a few times. This rearrangement joins TRBV27 to TRBJ1-5, with TRBD1 matching over 10 bases. Germline V lookup: CDR1 MNHEY, CDR2 SMNVEV (reference sequence). The CDR3 consists of 15 residues. V was pared by 8 bases and J by 3 bases, with 7 bases of the junction left unmatched. CDR3 DNA: TGTGCCAGCGACAGGGGGCGAGCAGACAATCAGCCCCAGCATTTT. Translating gives CASDRGRADNQPQHF.

Here the CDR3 DNA reads TGCGCCAGCAGCCAAGAAGGGACAGGGGTGGGCGGCTACACCTTC. Its protein is CASSQEGTGVGGYTF. The chain employs TRBV4-1 and TRBJ1-2, with TRBD1 matching 10 bases. After removal of 0 bases from V and 8 bases from J, the junction contained 6 bases not matched to a gene. This CDR3 has 15 amino acids. The V gene's germline CDR1 is MGHRA and CDR2 YSYEKL.

The V and J genes are TRBV25-1 and TRBJ1-2; TRBD1 agrees at 10 bases. From germline, CDR1 is MGHDK and CDR2 SYGVNS. V gave up 2 bases and J gave up 3 bases; unmatched junction bases: 3. The CDR3 contains 15 residues. The CDR3 loop is CASSEGDRGDYGYTF. CDR3 in DNA: TGTGCCAGCAGTGAAGGGGACAGGGGAGACTATGGCTACACCTTC.

The rearrangement uses TRBV3-1 (or the pseudogene TRBV3-2) and TRBJ2-3; 11 positions agree with TRBD1. CDR3 length: 18 residues. Per the germline V gene, CDR1 is LGHDT and CDR2 is YNNKEL (reference sequence). The V gene end was trimmed by 0 bases and the J gene end by 2 bases; junction bases not matched to a gene: 7. CDR3 loop: CASSQDRTGGKITDTQYF. CDR3 DNA: TGTGCCAGCAGCCAAGATCGGACAGGGGGCAAGATCACAGATACGCAGTATTTT.

The chain joins TRBV18 to TRBJ1-3; maybe TRBD1 (5 bases). Germline values: CDR1 KGHSH, CDR2 LQKENI. The V end lost 3 bases, the J end lost 2 bases, and 14 bases lay between the germline ends. The CDR3 extends over 16 amino acids. The CDR3 reads CASSPQDRLTGNTIYF. The CDR3 nucleotides read TGTGCCAGCTCACCCCAAGACAGATTAACTGGAAACACCATATATTTT.

The V gene is TRBV20-1, the J gene TRBJ2-7; a possible D gene is TRBD1 (5 bases). The ends were cut back, 4 bases at V and 5 bases at J, with 9 bases in the middle. Germline CDR1 and CDR2: DFQATT and SNEGSKA (reference sequence). The CDR3 is made up of 11 amino acids. The chain's CDR3 is CSANQGHEQYF. The DNA of the CDR3 is TGCAGTGCTAACCAGGGCCACGAGCAGTACTTC.